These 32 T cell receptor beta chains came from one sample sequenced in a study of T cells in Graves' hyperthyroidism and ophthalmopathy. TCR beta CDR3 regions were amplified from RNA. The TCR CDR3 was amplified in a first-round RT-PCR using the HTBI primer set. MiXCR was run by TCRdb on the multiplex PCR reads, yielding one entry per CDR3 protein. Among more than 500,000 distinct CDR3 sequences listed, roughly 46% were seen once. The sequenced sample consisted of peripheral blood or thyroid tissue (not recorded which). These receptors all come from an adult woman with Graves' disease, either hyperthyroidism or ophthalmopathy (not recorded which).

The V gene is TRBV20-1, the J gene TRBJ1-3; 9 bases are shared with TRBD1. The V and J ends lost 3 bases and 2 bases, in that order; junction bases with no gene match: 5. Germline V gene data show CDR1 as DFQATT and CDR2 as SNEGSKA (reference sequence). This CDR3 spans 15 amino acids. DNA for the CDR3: TGCAGTGCTAGCACCACAGGGGGCCCTGGAAACACCATATATTTT. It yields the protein CSASTTGGPGNTIYF.

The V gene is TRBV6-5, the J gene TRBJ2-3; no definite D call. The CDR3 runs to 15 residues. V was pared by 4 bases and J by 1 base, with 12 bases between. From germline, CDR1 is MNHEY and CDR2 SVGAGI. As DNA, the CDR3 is TGTGCCAGCAGTTTATTTAGGATGGGCACAGATACGCAGTATTTT. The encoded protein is CASSLFRMGTDTQYF.

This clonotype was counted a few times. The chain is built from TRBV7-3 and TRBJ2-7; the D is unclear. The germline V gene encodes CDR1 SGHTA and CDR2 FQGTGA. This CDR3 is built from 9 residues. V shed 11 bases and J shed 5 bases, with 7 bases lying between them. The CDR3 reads CAAEDEQYF. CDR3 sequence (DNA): TGTGCCGCTGAAGACGAGCAGTACTTC.

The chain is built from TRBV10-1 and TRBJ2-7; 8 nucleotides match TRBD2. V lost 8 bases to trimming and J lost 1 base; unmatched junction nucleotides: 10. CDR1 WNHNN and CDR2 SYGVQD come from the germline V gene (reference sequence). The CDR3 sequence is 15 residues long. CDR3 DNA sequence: TGCGCCAGCTCTAGCGGGCCGCGAGCGTCCTACGAGCAGTACTTC. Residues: CASSSGPRASYEQYF.

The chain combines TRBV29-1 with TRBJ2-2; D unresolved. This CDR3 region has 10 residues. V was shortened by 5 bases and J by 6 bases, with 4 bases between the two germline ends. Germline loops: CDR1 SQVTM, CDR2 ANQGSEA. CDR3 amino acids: CSVRAGELFF. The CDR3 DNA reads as TGCAGCGTTCGGGCCGGGGAGCTGTTTTTT.

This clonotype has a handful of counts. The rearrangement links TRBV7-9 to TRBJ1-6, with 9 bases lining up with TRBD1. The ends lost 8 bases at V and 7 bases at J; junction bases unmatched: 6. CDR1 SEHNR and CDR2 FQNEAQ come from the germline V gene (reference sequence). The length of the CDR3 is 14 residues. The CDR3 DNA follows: TGTGCCAGCCAGCGAGGGACAGGGAATTCACCCCTCCACTTT. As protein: CASQRGTGNSPLHF.

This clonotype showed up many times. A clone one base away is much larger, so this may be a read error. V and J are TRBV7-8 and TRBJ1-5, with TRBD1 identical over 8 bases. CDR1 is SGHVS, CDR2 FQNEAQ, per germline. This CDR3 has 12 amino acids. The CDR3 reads CVSGQGGQPQHF. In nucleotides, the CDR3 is TGTGTCAGCGGACAGGGTGGTCAGCCCCAGCATTTT.

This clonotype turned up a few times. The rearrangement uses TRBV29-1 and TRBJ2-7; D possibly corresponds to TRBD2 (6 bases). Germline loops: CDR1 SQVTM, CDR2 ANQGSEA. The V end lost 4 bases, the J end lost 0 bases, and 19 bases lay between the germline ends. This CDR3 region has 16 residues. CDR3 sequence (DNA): TGCAGCGTTGGAGGGTTGGAAGGGAGGAGCTCCTACGAGCAGTACTTC. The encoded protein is CSVGGLEGRSSYEQYF.

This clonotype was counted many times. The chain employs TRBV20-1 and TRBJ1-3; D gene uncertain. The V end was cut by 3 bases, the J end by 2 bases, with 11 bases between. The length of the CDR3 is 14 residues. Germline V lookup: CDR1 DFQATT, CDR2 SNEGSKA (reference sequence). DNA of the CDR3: TGCAGTGCTAGTCTTCTAGGGCCTGGAAACACCATATATTTT. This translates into CSASLLGPGNTIYF.

CDR3 in DNA: TGCAGCGTATCCGGCGGAACATATGCTGGCTACACCTTC. It translates to CSVSGGTYAGYTF. This chain uses TRBV29-1 with TRBJ1-2; no clear D. Germline V CDR1 and CDR2: SQVTM, ANQGSEA. V lost 6 bases to trimming and J lost 7 bases, with 18 bases between them. CDR3 length equals 13 residues.

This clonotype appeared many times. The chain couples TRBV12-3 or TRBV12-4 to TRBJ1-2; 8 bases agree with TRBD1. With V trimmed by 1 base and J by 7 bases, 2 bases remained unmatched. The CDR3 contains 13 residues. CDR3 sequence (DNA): TGTGCCAGCAGTTTAGGGACAGGGACTGGCTACACCTTC. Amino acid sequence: CASSLGTGTGYTF.

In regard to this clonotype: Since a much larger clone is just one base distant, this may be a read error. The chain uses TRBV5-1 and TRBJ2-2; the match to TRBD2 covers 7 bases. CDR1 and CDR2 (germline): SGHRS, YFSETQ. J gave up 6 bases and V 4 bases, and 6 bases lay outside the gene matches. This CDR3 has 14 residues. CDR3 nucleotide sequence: TGCGCCAGCAGCGTTACTAGCGACGCCGGGGAGCTGTTTTTT. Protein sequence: CASSVTSDAGELFF.

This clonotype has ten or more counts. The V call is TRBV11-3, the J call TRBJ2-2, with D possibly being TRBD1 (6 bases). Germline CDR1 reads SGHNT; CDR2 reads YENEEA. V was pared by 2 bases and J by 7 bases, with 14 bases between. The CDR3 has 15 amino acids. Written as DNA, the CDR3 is TGTGCCAGCAGCTTATATCAGGGGCCGGGCGGGGAGCTGTTTTTT. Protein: CASSLYQGPGGELFF.

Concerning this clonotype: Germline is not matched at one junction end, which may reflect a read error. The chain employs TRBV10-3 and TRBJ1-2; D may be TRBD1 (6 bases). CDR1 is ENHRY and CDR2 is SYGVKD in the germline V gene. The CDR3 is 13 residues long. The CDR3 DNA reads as TGTGCCAGCAGTTCGACAGGAGAGTATGGCTACACCTTC. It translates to CASSSTGEYGYTF.

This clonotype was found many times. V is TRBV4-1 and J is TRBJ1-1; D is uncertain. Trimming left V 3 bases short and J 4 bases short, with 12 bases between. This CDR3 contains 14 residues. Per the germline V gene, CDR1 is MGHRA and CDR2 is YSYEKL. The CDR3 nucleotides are TGCGCCAGCAGCCAGCCTCAGAGGACCACTGAAGCTTTCTTT. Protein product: CASSQPQRTTEAFF.

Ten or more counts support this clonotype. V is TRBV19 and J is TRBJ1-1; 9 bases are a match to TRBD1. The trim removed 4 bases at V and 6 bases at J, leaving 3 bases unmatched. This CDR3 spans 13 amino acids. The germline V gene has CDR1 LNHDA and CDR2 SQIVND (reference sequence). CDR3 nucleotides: TGTGCCAGTAGTACCTGGACAGGGGCTGAAGCTTTCTTT. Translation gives CASSTWTGAEAFF.

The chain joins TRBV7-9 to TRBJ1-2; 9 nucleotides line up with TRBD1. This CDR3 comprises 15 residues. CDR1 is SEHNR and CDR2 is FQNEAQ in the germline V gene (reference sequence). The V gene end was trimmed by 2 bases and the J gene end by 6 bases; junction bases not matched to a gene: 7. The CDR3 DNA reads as TGTGCCAGCAGCTTAAGGGACAGGGCAGCAAATGGCTACACCTTC. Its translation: CASSLRDRAANGYTF.

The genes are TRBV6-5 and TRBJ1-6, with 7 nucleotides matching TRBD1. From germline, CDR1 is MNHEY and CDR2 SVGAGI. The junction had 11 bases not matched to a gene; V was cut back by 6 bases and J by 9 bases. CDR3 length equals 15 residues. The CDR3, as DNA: TGTGCCAGCAGGATCCGACAGGGTGGTGGTTCACCCCTCCACTTT. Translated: CASRIRQGGGSPLHF.

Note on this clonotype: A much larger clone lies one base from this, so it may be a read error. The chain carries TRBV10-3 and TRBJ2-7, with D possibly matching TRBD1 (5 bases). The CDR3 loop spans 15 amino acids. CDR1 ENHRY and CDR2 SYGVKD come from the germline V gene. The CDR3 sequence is CASSENPVQVYEQYF. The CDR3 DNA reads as TGTGCCAGCAGTGAAAATCCGGTACAGGTCTACGAGCAGTACTTC.

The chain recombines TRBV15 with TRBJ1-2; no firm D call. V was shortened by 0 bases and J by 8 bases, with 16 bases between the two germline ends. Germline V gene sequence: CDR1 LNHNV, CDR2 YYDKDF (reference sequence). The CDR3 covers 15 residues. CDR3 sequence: CATSREIDSLDGYTF. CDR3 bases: TGTGCCACCAGCAGAGAGATCGACTCTTTGGACGGCTACACCTTC. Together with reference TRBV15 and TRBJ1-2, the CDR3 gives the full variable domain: DAMVIQNPRYQVTQFGKPVTLSCSQTLNHNVMYWYQQKSSQAPKLLFHYYDKDFNNEADTPDNFQSRRPNTSFCFLDIRSPGLGDTAMYLCATSREIDSLDGYTFGSGTRLTVV.

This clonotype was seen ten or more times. The CDR3 bases are TGTGCCAGCAGACAGGGGAACACTGAAGCTTTCTTT. Its translation is CASRQGNTEAFF. The chain recombines TRBV25-1 with TRBJ1-1; possible D gene TRBD1, 6 bases. Germline CDR1 reads MGHDK; CDR2 reads SYGVNS. Trimming took 6 bases from V and 1 from J, leaving 6 bases between them. This CDR3 region has 12 residues.

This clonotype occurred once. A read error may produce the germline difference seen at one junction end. The CDR3 region has the DNA TGCAGTGCCCGAAAGGGGGGATTC. Translation: CSARKGGF. This chain links TRBV20-1 with TRBJ2-5, with D perhaps assigned TRBD1 or TRBD2 (6 bases each). Germline-derived CDR1 and CDR2 are DFQATT and SNEGSKA (reference sequence). The CDR3 runs to 8 residues.

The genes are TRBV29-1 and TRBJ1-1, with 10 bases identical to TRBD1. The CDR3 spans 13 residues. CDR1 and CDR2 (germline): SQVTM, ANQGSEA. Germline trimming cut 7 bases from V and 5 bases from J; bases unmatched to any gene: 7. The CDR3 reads CSAPRDRGTEAFF. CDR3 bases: TGCAGCGCACCACGGGACAGGGGAACTGAAGCTTTCTTT.

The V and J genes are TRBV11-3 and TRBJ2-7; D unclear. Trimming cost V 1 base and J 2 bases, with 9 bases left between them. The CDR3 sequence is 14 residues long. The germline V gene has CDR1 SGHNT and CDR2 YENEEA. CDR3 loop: CASSLGRVAYEQYF. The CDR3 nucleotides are TGTGCCAGCAGCTTAGGCCGGGTAGCCTACGAGCAGTACTTC.

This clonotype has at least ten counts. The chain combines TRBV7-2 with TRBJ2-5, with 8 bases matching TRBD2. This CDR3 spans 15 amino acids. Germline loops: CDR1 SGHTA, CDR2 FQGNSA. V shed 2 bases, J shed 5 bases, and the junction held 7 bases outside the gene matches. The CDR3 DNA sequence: TGTGCCAGCAGCTTACGGGGGGGCCGCTACGAGACCCAGTACTTC. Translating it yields CASSLRGGRYETQYF.

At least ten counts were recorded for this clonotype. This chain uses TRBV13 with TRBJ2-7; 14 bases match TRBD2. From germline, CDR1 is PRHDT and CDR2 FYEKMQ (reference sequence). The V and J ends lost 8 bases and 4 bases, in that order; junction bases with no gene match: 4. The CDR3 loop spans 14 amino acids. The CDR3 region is CASGTSGSGYEQYF. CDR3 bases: TGTGCCAGCGGGACTAGCGGGAGTGGTTACGAGCAGTACTTC.

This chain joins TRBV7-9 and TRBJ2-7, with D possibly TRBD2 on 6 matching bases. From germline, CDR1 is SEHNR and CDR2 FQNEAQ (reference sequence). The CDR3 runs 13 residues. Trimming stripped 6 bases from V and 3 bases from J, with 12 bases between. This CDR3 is CASSPGDIYEQYF. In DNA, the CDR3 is TGTGCCAGCAGTCCGGGAGACATCTACGAGCAGTACTTC.

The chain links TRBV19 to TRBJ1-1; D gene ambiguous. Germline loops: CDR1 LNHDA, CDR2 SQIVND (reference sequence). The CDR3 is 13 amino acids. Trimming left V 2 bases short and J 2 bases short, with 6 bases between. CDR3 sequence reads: CASSITDNTEAFF. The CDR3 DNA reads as TGTGCCAGTAGTATAACGGATAACACTGAAGCTTTCTTT.

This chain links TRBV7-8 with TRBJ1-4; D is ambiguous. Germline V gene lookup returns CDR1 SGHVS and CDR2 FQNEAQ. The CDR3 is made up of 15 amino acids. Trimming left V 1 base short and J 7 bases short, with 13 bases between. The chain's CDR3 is CASSLESGFGEKLFF. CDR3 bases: TGTGCCAGCAGCTTAGAGTCCGGCTTTGGTGAAAAACTGTTTTTT.

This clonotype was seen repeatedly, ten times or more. The CDR3 protein is CASSLNGATNEKLFF. The CDR3 region has the DNA TGTGCCAGCAGTTTGAACGGAGCAACTAATGAAAAACTGTTTTTT. The chain recombines TRBV6-5 with TRBJ1-4; the D is unclear. Between the trimmed V and J ends, which lost 4 bases and 0 bases, there was a span of 9 bases. The CDR3 length is 15 residues. Germline V gives CDR1 MNHEY, CDR2 SVGAGI.

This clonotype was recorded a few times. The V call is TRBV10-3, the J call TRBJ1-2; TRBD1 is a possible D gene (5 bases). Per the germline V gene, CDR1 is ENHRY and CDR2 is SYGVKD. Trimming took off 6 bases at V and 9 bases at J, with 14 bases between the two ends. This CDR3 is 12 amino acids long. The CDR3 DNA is TGTGCCATCAGCGAAAACAGGAGGAGCTACACCTTC. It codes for CAISENRRSYTF.

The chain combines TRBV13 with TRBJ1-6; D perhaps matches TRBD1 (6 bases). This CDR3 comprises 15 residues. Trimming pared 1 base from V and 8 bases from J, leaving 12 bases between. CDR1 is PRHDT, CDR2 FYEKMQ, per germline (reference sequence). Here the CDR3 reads CASSLDGGAYSPLHF. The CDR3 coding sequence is TGTGCCAGCAGCTTAGACGGGGGCGCGTATTCACCCCTCCACTTT.